Listed below are T cell receptor beta chains from one sample, sequenced in a study of blood T cells in healthy people across ages. A single record per CDR3 protein comes from TCRdb applying MiXCR to the 5' RACE reads. The table records roughly 700,000 distinct CDR3 sequences, approximately 25% of them present only once. In addition, the sample was reused for a study of T cells of mothers and their children.

The sequenced sample consisted of blood. The receptors were gathered from a boy aged 10-17 years in good health. Each CDR3 is given without its conserved first and last residue. The order of the fields is J gene, V gene, CDR3 length, CDR3 protein.

TRBJ2-5 TRBV2 14 ASSPIIRYNQETQY
TRBJ2-2 TRBV27 11 ASSLMAAGELF
TRBJ2-3 TRBV7-9 13 ASSPLTSGPDTQY
NA TRBV7-8 13 ASSLALGLGNEQF
TRBJ1-5 TRBV11-2 13 ASSLAPASNQPQH
TRBJ2-5 TRBV28 14 ASSEPGGGLSETQY
TRBJ1-2 TRBV18 12 ASSLPGVLYGYT
TRBJ2-1 TRBV6-5 19 ASSYMSAERDWASSCNEQF
TRBJ2-3 TRBV6-5 14 ASSRTSGGARDTQY
TRBJ1-4 TRBV5-4 13 ASSSGGGPKDKLF
NA TRBV29-1 13 SVAGTEHHMDEQF
TRBJ2-2 TRBV5-1 13 ASSLATGAPGELF
TRBJ2-7 TRBV9 13 ASSADRGWAYEQY
TRBJ2-4 TRBV10-3 12 AISESTGNNIQY
TRBJ2-3 TRBV7-8 11 ASSFGSGDTQY
TRBJ1-1 TRBV29-1 10 SVVIWSAEAF
TRBJ2-7 TRBV2 12 ASSDYRGQFEQY
TRBJ2-5 TRBV5-1 9 ASSFGGTQY
NA TRBV11-2 12 ASSMDRSQETQY
TRBJ2-7 TRBV11-2 16 ASSLGAPAVVSSYEQY
TRBJ2-5 TRBV6-5 10 ASSSVKETQY
TRBJ1-1 TRBV28 12 ASSRDRGLAEAF
TRBJ2-2 TRBV25-1 13 ASSERQGNTGELF
TRBJ2-4 TRBV7-8 12 ASSLKGTKNIQY